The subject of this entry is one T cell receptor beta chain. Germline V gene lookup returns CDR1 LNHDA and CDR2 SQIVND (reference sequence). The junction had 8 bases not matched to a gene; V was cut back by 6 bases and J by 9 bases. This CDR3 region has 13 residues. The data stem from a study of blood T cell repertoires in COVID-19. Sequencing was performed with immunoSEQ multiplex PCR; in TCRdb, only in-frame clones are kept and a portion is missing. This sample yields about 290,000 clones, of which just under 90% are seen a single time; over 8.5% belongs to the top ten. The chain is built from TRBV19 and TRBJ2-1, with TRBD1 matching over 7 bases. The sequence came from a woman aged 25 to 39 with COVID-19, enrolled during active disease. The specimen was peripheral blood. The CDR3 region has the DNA TGTGCCAGTAGGATACAGGGGATCAGTGAGCAGTTCTTC. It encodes CASRIQGISEQFF. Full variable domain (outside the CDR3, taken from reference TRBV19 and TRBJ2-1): DGGITQSPKYLFRKEGQNVTLSCEQNLNHDAMYWYRQDPGQGLRLIYYSQIVNDFQKGDIAEGYSVSREKKESFPLTVTSAQKNPTAFYLCASRIQGISEQFFGPGTRLTVL.